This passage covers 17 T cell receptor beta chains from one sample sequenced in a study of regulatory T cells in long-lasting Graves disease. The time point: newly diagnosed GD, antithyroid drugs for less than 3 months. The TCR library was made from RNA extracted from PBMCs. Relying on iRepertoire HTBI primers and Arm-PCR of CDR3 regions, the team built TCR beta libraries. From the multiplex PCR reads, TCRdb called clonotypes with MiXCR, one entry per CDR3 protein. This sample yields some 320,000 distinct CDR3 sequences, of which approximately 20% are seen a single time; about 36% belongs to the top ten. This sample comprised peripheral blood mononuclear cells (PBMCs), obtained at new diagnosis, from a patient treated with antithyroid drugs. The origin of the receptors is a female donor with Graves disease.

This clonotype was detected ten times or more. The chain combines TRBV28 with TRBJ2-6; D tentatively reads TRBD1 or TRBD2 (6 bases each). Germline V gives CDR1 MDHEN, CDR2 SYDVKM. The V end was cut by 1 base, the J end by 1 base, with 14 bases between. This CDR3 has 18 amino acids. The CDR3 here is CASSLFLSGASGANVLTF. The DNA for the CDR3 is TGTGCCAGCAGTTTATTCTTGTCGGGGGCGTCTGGGGCCAACGTCCTGACTTTC.

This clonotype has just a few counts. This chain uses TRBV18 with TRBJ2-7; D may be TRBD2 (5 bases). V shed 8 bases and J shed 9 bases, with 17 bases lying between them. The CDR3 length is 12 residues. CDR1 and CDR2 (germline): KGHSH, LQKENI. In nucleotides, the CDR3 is TGTGCCAGCACAGAGGGTGGCGACGGGCAGTACTTC. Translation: CASTEGGDGQYF.

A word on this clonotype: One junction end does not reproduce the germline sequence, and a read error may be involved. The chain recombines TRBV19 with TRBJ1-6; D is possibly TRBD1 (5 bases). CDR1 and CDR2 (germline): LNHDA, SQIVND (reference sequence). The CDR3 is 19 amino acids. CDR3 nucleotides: TGTGCCAGCAGTATAGACGGCAGGGCCATAAAAAGTTATAATTCACCCCTCCACTTT. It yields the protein CASSIDGRAIKSYNSPLHF.

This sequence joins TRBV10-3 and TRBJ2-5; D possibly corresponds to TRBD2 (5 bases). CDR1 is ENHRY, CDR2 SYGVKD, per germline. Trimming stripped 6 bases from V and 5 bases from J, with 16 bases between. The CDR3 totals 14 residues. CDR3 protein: CAIRKEGLGETQYF. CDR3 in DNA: TGTGCCATCAGGAAAGAGGGCTTGGGGGAGACCCAGTACTTC.

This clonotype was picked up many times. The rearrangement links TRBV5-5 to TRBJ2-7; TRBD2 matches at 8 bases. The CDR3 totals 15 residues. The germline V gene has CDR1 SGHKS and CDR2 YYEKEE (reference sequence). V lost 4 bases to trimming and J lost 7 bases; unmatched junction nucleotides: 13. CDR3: CASSTLSTRGGEQYF. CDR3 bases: TGTGCCAGCAGCACACTCTCGACACGGGGGGGAGAGCAGTACTTC.

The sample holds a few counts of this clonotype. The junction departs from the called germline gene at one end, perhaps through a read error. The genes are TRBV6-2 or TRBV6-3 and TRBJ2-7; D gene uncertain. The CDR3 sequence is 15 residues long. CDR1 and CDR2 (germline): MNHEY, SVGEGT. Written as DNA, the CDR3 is TGTGCCAGCAGTGAGTACTCTGGGCGGATCTACGAGCAGCACTTC. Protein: CASSEYSGRIYEQHF.

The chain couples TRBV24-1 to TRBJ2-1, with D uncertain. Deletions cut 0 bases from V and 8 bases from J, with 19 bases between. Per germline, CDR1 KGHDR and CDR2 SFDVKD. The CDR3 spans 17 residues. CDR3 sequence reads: CATSDLGTLSNRDEQFF. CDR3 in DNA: TGTGCCACCAGTGATTTGGGAACTCTTTCCAACCGCGATGAGCAGTTCTTC.

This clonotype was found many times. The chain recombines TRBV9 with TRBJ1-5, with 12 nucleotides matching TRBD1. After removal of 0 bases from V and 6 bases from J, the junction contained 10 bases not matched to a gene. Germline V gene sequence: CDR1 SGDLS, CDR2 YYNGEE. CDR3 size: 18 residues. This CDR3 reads CASSVVVLGDRGPQPQHF. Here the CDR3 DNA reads TGTGCCAGCAGCGTAGTTGTTCTAGGGGACAGGGGGCCTCAGCCCCAGCATTTT.

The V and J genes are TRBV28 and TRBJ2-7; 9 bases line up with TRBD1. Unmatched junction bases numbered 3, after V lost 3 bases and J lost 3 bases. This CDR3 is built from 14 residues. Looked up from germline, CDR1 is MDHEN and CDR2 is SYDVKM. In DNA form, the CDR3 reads TGTGCCAGCAGTTTTACGACAGGGGGCTACGAGCAGTACTTC. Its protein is CASSFTTGGYEQYF.

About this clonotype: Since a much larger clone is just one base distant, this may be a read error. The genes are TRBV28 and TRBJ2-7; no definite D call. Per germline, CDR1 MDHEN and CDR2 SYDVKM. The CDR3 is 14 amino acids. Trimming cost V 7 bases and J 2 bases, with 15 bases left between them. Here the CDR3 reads CASNSLGDTYEQYF. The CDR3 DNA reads TGTGCCAGCAATTCGCTGGGTGATACCTACGAGCAGTACTTC.

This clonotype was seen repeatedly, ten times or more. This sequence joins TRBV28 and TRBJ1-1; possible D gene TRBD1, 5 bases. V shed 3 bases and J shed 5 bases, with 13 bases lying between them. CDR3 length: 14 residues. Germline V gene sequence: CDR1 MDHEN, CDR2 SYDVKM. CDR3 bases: TGTGCCAGCAGTTTCTTTGGGGGAAATACTGAAGCTTTCTTT. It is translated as CASSFFGGNTEAFF.

CDR3 protein: CASSQDRVGTGELFF. The CDR3 DNA sequence: TGCGCCAGCAGTCAGGACAGGGTCGGGACCGGGGAGCTGTTTTTT. The chain uses TRBV5-1 and TRBJ2-2; 8 bases line up with TRBD1. The V and J ends lost 5 bases and 5 bases, in that order; junction bases with no gene match: 8. The CDR3 has 15 residues. Germline V gene sequence: CDR1 SGHRS, CDR2 YFSETQ.

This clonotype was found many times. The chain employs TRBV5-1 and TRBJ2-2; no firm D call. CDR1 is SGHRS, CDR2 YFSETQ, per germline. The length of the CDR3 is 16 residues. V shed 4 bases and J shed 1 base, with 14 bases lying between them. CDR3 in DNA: TGCGCCAGCAGCCCACAAATTTGGGAGAACACCGGGGAGCTGTTTTTT. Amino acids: CASSPQIWENTGELFF.

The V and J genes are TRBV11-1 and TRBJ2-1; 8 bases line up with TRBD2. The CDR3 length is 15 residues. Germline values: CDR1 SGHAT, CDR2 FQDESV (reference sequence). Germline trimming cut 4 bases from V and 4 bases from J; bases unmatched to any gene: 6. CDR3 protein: CASSSVVAGYNEQFF. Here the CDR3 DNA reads TGTGCCAGCAGCTCGGTAGTAGCGGGGTACAATGAGCAGTTCTTC.

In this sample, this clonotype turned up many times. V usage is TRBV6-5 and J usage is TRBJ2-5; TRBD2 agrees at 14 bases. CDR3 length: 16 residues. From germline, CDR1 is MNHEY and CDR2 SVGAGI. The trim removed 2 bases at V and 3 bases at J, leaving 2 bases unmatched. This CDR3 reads CASSYQGLAGEETQYF. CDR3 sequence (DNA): TGTGCCAGCAGTTACCAGGGACTAGCGGGAGAAGAGACCCAGTACTTC.

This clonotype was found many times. The CDR3, as DNA: TGTGCCAGTTCGGGCCCTTTGAGGGAGACCCAGTACTTC. Translated, it gives CASSGPLRETQYF. The chain uses TRBV19 and TRBJ2-5, with no clear D. V was pared by 8 bases and J by 5 bases, with 15 bases between. The V gene's germline CDR1 is LNHDA and CDR2 SQIVND (reference sequence). This CDR3 comprises 13 residues. Looking up the rest from reference TRBV19 and TRBJ2-5 gives the full variable domain: DGGITQSPKYLFRKEGQNVTLSCEQNLNHDAMYWYRQDPGQGLRLIYYSQIVNDFQKGDIAEGYSVSREKKESFPLTVTSAQKNPTAFYLCASSGPLRETQYFGPGTRLLVL.

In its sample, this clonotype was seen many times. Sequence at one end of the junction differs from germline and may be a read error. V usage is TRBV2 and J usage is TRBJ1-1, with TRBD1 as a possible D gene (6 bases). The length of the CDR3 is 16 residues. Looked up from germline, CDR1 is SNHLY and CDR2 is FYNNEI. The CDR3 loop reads CTSVVIKTGKNTEAFF. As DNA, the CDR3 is TGTACCAGCGTAGTAATCAAAACAGGGAAGAACACTGAAGCTTTCTTT.